This T cell receptor beta chain was recorded in a study of breast tumors, draining lymph nodes, adjacent tissues. Broader study findings: Tumor repertoires ranked between lymph nodes and nontumor tissue in diversity, with V and J gene preferences.

CDR3 length: 12 amino acids. Germline CDR1 reads SGHVS; CDR2 reads FNYEAQ. The V and J ends lost 3 bases and 10 bases, in that order; junction bases with no gene match: 3. This clonotype was observed many times. Its matching antigen is unknown. Samples came from axillary lymph nodes draining the breast cancer. TCRdb reprocessed the multiplex PCR reads via MiXCR and lists one record per CDR3 protein. The sample has about 180,000 distinct CDR3 sequences, more than 25% seen once. Sequenced input: axillary lymph node tissue. This receptor was taken from a female donor with breast cancer. Some clones in this sample may be carry-over from other donors' samples. V gene TRBV7-6 combines with J gene TRBJ2-1, with 7 positions matching TRBD1. In nucleotides, the CDR3 is TGTGCCAGCAGCTTTGACAGGGACGAGCAGTTCTTC. Its protein is CASSFDRDEQFF.